This T cell receptor (beta chain) originates from a study of CD8+ T cells in alopecia areata. Overall study: Twice a day, 5 to 10 mg of oral tofacitinib was administered to treated patients. Study-wide results and caveats: Affected scalp, especially in alopecia totalis/universalis, had a higher clonality than normal scalp did. Throughout tofacitinib, many expanded lesional clones continued to persist in scalp and blood.

Comments on this clone: Its specificity is unknown.

Trimming took off 4 bases at V and 5 bases at J, with 16 bases between the two ends. In germline, CDR1 is SGHDT, CDR2 YYEEEE. This CDR3 comprises 15 residues. In each case, RNA was isolated and then reverse transcribed into cDNA as the sequencing template. The table came from immunoSEQ multiplex PCR; TCRdb's copy has only in-frame clones and leaves some out. This sample has a few hundred thousand clones, with approximately 57% found just once. Treatment denoted: oral pan-JAK inhibitor, 5-10 mg twice daily. This sequence was found in a human donor with alopecia areata. The J gene is TRBJ2-1, the V gene TRBV5-6; D is possibly TRBD1 (6 bases). The source was CD4+ T cells sorted from blood, collected at week 4, from a patient treated with tofacitinib. CDR3 in DNA: TGTGCCAGCAGCCCAAGGGGTGGACAGCACAATGAGCAGTTCTTC. Protein: CASSPRGGQHNEQFF.